These 24 T cell receptor beta chains came from one sample sequenced in a study of cytomegalovirus exposure and HLA in healthy donors. Amplification used 60 Vbeta primers and 13 Jbeta primers. Clones were read by immunoSEQ multiplex PCR, and TCRdb kept only the in-frame ones, dropping some. The table lists roughly 99,000 clones, approximately 74% of them singletons. Sequenced material: PBMCs. These receptor sequences come from a woman aged 40 to 50 in good health and CMV-seropositive.

The chain joins TRBV13 to TRBJ1-5; D uncertain. This CDR3 is built from 13 residues. Germline CDR1 PRHDT, CDR2 FYEKMQ (reference sequence). Trimming cost V 5 bases and J 6 bases, with 11 bases left between them. The CDR3 sequence is CASSPGGSQPQHF. In nucleotides, the CDR3 is TGTGCCAGCAGCCCGGGTGGCAGTCAGCCCCAGCATTTT.

This clone was seen a single time. The rearrangement joins TRBV5-1 to TRBJ1-4; D perhaps matches TRBD1 (5 bases). Trimming removed 1 base from V and 4 bases from J, with 8 bases in between. CDR3 length equals 14 residues. The germline V gene encodes CDR1 SGHRS and CDR2 YFSETQ. CDR3 DNA: TGCGCCAGCAGCTTGACGGGGGATAATGAAAAACTGTTTTTT. It specifies CASSLTGDNEKLFF.

This clone was detected only once. The chain has TRBV30 and TRBJ2-1; a possible D gene is TRBD2 (5 bases). Trimming cost V 2 bases and J 8 bases, with 10 bases left between them. CDR1 is GTSNPN and CDR2 is SVGIG in the germline V gene (reference sequence). The CDR3 covers 12 residues. CDR3 nucleotide sequence: TGTGCCTGGAGTCGAGAGGGTTATGAGCAGTTCTTC. This gives the protein CAWSREGYEQFF.

The chain joins TRBV25-1 to TRBJ1-1; TRBD1 might be the D (5 bases). Trimming removed 5 bases from V and 0 bases from J, with 16 bases in between. CDR1 is MGHDK and CDR2 is SYGVNS in the germline V gene. The length of the CDR3 is 16 residues. CDR3 in DNA: TGTGCCAGCAGTAAGGGGCAGGGATCCATGAACACTGAAGCTTTCTTT. Translation: CASSKGQGSMNTEAFF.

The chain has TRBV25-1 and TRBJ1-3; D is unresolved. The CDR3 totals 14 residues. V was cut by 3 bases and J by 0 bases, with 6 bases left in between. Germline values: CDR1 MGHDK, CDR2 SYGVNS. The CDR3 loop is CASSDRDSGNTIYF. CDR3 nucleotide sequence: TGTGCCAGCAGTGACCGGGACTCTGGAAACACCATATATTTT.

This chain uses TRBV25-1 with TRBJ1-2, with 11 bases fitting TRBD1. Per the germline V gene, CDR1 is MGHDK and CDR2 is SYGVNS. The CDR3 length is 16 residues. V shed 2 bases and J 4 bases; nucleotides not matched to a gene: 6. As DNA, the CDR3 is TGTGCCAGCAGTGAAGGGGGACAGGGGGTTTTCTATGGCTACACCTTC. Amino acids: CASSEGGQGVFYGYTF.

The chain recombines TRBV5-6 with TRBJ1-2; maybe TRBD1 (6 bases). The CDR3 extends over 14 amino acids. Germline V CDR1 and CDR2: SGHDT, YYEEEE. Trimming removed 4 bases at V and 4 bases at J, with 14 bases between. CDR3 loop: CASSTATGSYGYTF. CDR3 bases: TGTGCCAGCAGCACAGCGACAGGCAGCTATGGCTACACCTTC.

This clone was counted a few times. The chain employs TRBV4-1 and TRBJ1-2; unclear D gene. The CDR3 extends over 14 amino acids. CDR1 is MGHRA and CDR2 is YSYEKL in the germline V gene. With 4 bases removed from V and 4 bases from J, the gap between germline ends came to 13 bases. The CDR3 bases are TGCGCCAGCAGCCCCGTCGGAAGAGGCTATGGCTACACCTTC. Its protein product is CASSPVGRGYGYTF.

This chain links TRBV6-4 with TRBJ2-1; 10 bases are shared with TRBD2. CDR3 length: 15 amino acids. J gave up 2 bases and V 3 bases, and 1 base lay outside the gene matches. The germline gives CDR1 MRHNA, CDR2 SNTAGT. DNA of the CDR3: TGTGCCAGCAGTGAAAGCGGGGGGGCCTACAATGAGCAGTTCTTC. Translation: CASSESGGAYNEQFF.

The genes are TRBV10-2 and TRBJ2-1; a possible D gene is TRBD1 (6 bases). V was clipped by 3 bases and J by 2 bases, with 14 bases between them. CDR1 and CDR2 (germline): WSHSY, SAAADI. This CDR3 has 16 amino acids. CDR3: CASSDSTGYPYNEQFF. Here the CDR3 DNA reads TGCGCCAGCAGTGACTCGACAGGTTATCCCTACAATGAGCAGTTCTTC.

The V and J genes are TRBV5-3 and TRBJ2-7; 7 bases are a match to TRBD2. TRBV5-3 belongs to the ORF category, with a function that is uncertain. The J segment lost 0 bases and the V segment lost 4 bases, leaving 7 bases of the junction unmatched. This CDR3 region has 15 residues. The CDR3 spells CARSPGGLSSYEQYF. Written as DNA, the CDR3 is TGTGCCAGAAGCCCCGGGGGGTTGAGCTCCTACGAGCAGTACTTC.

This chain links TRBV30 with TRBJ2-5, with 7 bases identical to TRBD2. The DNA end is more similar to TRBJ2-7, so the J call may be wrong. The CDR3 is made up of 15 amino acids. Germline CDR1 GTSNPN, CDR2 SVGIG (reference sequence). Written as DNA, the CDR3 is TGTGCCTGGAGTGTTGGGCGGGGGAACTCCTACGAGCAGTACTTC. As protein: CAWSVGRGNSYEQYF.

In this sample, this clone turned up a few times. The rearrangement links TRBV5-1 to TRBJ2-5; a possible D gene is TRBD1 (6 bases). From germline, CDR1 is SGHRS and CDR2 YFSETQ. The CDR3 is 15 residues long. With 0 bases removed from V and 2 bases from J, the gap between germline ends came to 11 bases. The CDR3 protein is CASSLDRVGQETQYF. The CDR3 region has the DNA TGCGCCAGCAGCTTGGACAGGGTCGGGCAAGAGACCCAGTACTTC.

The J gene is TRBJ2-5, the V gene TRBV6-5, with 9 positions matching TRBD2. V shed 0 bases and J 11 bases; nucleotides not matched to a gene: 13. The CDR3 spans 16 residues. Germline V CDR1 and CDR2: MNHEY, SVGAGI. The CDR3 protein is CASSYSADGGGAEQYF. The CDR3 DNA follows: TGTGCCAGCAGTTACTCAGCCGACGGCGGGGGGGCCGAACAGTACTTC.

The chain recombines TRBV7-8 with TRBJ2-5; tentatively, D is TRBD1 (6 bases). V lost 5 bases, J lost 5 bases, and 18 bases lay in between. The germline V gene encodes CDR1 SGHVS and CDR2 FQNEAQ. The CDR3 covers 15 residues. The chain's CDR3 is CASSTQGLGSETQYF. The CDR3 DNA follows: TGTGCCAGCAGCACCCAGGGGTTGGGATCGGAGACCCAGTACTTC.

This sequence joins TRBV7-3 and TRBJ2-3, with D possibly TRBD1 on 6 matching bases. This CDR3 is 14 amino acids long. Germline CDR1 reads SGHTA; CDR2 reads FQGTGA. Trimming removed 4 bases at V and 3 bases at J, with 11 bases between. CDR3: CASSSNRDTDTQYF. CDR3 sequence (DNA): TGTGCCAGCAGCTCTAACAGGGATACAGATACGCAGTATTTT.

The chain uses TRBV12-5 and TRBJ2-3; 14 nucleotides line up with TRBD2. CDR3 length equals 17 residues. Germline trimming cut 6 bases from V and 0 bases from J; bases unmatched to any gene: 5. CDR1 and CDR2 from the germline V gene are LGHNT and FRNRAP. In nucleotides, the CDR3 is TGTGCTAGTGGGCCGGGACTAGCGGGGGCTAGCACAGATACGCAGTATTTT. Amino acid sequence: CASGPGLAGASTDTQYF.

The chain has TRBV30 and TRBJ2-1; 10 bases line up with TRBD1. Germline values: CDR1 GTSNPN, CDR2 SVGIG (reference sequence). V lost 5 bases, J lost 4 bases, and 2 bases stayed unmatched. CDR3 length equals 13 residues. The CDR3 region is CAWAGQGYNEQFF. The CDR3, as DNA: TGTGCCTGGGCGGGACAGGGGTACAATGAGCAGTTCTTC.

This chain uses TRBV28 with TRBJ1-2, with 10 bases aligning to TRBD1. V lost 8 bases to trimming and J lost 8 bases; unmatched junction nucleotides: 11. The CDR3 spans 14 residues. Germline V gene lookup returns CDR1 MDHEN and CDR2 SYDVKM. The CDR3 is CASRYDRGQRGYTF. The CDR3 DNA reads as TGTGCCAGCCGGTACGACAGGGGGCAGCGAGGCTACACCTTC.

CDR3 region: CASSRRDTSRARGYTF. The CDR3 coding sequence is TGTGCCAGCAGCCGTCGAGACACTAGTCGAGCGAGGGGCTACACCTTC. The V gene is TRBV5-6, the J gene TRBJ1-2; D call uncertain. This CDR3 is 16 amino acids long. Trimming took 4 bases from V and 8 from J, leaving 24 bases between them. Germline CDR1 is SGHDT and CDR2 is YYEEEE.

This clone was picked up a small number of times. The V and J genes are TRBV4-1 and TRBJ1-1; D gene ambiguous. CDR1 is MGHRA and CDR2 is YSYEKL in the germline V gene. V lost 4 bases to trimming and J lost 1 base, with 10 bases between them. The CDR3 sequence is 14 residues long. CDR3 amino acids: CASSPGVWNTEAFF. The CDR3 DNA is TGCGCCAGCAGCCCGGGTGTGTGGAACACTGAAGCTTTCTTT.

This chain links TRBV4-2 with TRBJ2-7, with 9 bases fitting TRBD1. Germline trimming cut 4 bases from V and 1 base from J; bases unmatched to any gene: 8. The germline V gene has CDR1 LGHNA and CDR2 YNFKEQ. This CDR3 contains 16 residues. The CDR3: CASSPWGQGSSYEQYF. CDR3 nucleotides: TGTGCCAGCAGCCCGTGGGGACAGGGATCATCCTACGAGCAGTACTTC.

The J gene is TRBJ2-3, the V gene TRBV6-6; the match to TRBD2 covers 7 bases. In germline, CDR1 is MNHNY, CDR2 SVGAGI (reference sequence). The CDR3 contains 15 residues. J gave up 0 bases and V 2 bases, and 2 bases lay outside the gene matches. Here the CDR3 reads CASSYGGRSTDTQYF. The CDR3 coding sequence is TGTGCCAGCAGTTACGGCGGGAGAAGCACAGATACGCAGTATTTT.

This chain connects TRBV18 to TRBJ2-2; D may be TRBD1 (6 bases). This CDR3 is built from 15 residues. Trimming removed 5 bases at V and 7 bases at J, with 17 bases between. CDR1 and CDR2 from the germline V gene are KGHSH and LQKENI. The CDR3 nucleotides are TGTGCCAGCTCAAGAACTCAGGGGAATAACGGGGAGCTGTTTTTT. This codes for CASSRTQGNNGELFF.